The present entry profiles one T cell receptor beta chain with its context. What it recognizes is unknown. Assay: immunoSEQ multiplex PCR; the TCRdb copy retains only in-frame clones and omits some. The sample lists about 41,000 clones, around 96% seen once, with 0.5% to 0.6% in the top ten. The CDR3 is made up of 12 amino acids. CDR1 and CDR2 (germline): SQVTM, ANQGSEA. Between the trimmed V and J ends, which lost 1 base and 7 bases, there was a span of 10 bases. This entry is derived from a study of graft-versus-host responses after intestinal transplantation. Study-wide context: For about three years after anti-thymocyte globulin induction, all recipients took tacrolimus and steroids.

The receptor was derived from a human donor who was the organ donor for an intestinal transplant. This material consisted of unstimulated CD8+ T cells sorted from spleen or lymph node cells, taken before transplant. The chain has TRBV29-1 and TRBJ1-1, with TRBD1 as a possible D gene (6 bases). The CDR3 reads CSVEVEGGEAFF. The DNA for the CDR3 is TGCAGCGTTGAAGTTGAAGGGGGTGAAGCTTTCTTT.